Listed below are T cell receptor beta chains from one sample, sequenced in a study of PD-1 blockade in classical Hodgkin lymphoma. The repertoire was sequenced with immunoSEQ multiplex PCR; TCRdb's copy has only in-frame clones and lacks some. This table has fewer than 20,000 clones, around 85% appearing once. Sequencing was performed on peripheral blood mononuclear cells (PBMCs), taken at baseline. These receptors were taken from a human donor with classical Hodgkin lymphoma. CDR3s include the opening cysteine and the closing phenylalanine or tryptophan. Fields, in order: CDR3 length, J gene, clone size, D gene, V gene, CDR3 protein, CDR3 DNA. The D gene is left open where the match is weak. For some rows the clone size is stated as once, few or many, or as a class when expanded; others skip it.

>15|TRBJ1-3|NA|NA|TRBV4-3
CASSQDTRGGNTIYF
TGCGCCAGCAGCCAAGATACCAGGGGCGGAAACACCATATATTTT
>16|TRBJ1-2|once|NA|TRBV4-3
CASSQEPTGTTYGYTF
TGCGCCAGCAGCCAAGAACCTACAGGGACCACCTATGGCTACACCTTC
>14|TRBJ1-3|NA|NA|TRBV7-3
CASSLGLSGNTIYF
TGTGCCAGCAGCTTAGGTCTCTCTGGAAACACCATATATTTT
>14|TRBJ2-7|NA|NA|TRBV7-2
CASCPAGARYEQYF
TGTGCCAGCTGCCCCGCCGGGGCGAGGTACGAGCAGTACTTC
>16|TRBJ2-3|once|TRBD1|TRBV11-3
CASSLVAGGSTDTQYF
TGTGCCAGCAGCTTAGTTGCAGGGGGAAGCACAGATACGCAGTATTTT
>13|TRBJ1-1|NA|NA|TRBV6-5
CASSYEQRGEAFF
TGTGCCAGCAGTTACGAGCAGAGGGGTGAAGCTTTCTTT
>17|TRBJ2-1|NA|TRBD1|TRBV28
CASSSDGDRLQDNEQFF
TGTGCCAGCAGTTCCGACGGGGACAGGCTACAGGACAATGAGCAGTTCTTC
>12|TRBJ2-1|NA|NA|TRBV11-2
CASRQGDNEQFF
TGTGCCAGCAGACAGGGAGATAATGAGCAGTTCTTC
>14|TRBJ2-7|NA|NA|TRBV29-1
CSVSGTVSSYEQYF
TGCAGCGTTTCCGGGACGGTCAGCTCCTACGAGCAGTACTTC
>12|TRBJ2-3|NA|NA|TRBV7-9
CASSLPPDTQYF
TGTGCCAGCAGCTTACCTCCGGATACGCAGTATTTT
>16|TRBJ1-1|NA|NA|TRBV5-1
CASSLALSGGWTEAFF
TGCGCCAGCAGCTTGGCCCTTTCCGGGGGGTGGACTGAAGCTTTCTTT
>14|TRBJ1-3|NA|NA|TRBV6-5
CASSKRQVGNTIYF
TGTGCCAGCAGTAAACGACAGGTTGGAAACACCATATATTTT
>17|TRBJ2-3|NA|TRBD2|TRBV7-9
CASSVGLAGGLTDTQYF
TGTGCCAGCAGCGTGGGACTAGCGGGGGGACTCACAGATACGCAGTATTTT
>15|TRBJ1-2|NA|NA|TRBV4-3
CASSHSGGSNYGYTF
TGCGCCAGCAGCCATTCCGGGGGCTCTAACTATGGCTACACCTTC
>14|TRBJ2-3|once|NA|TRBV7-2
CASSLVGSRDTQYF
TGTGCCAGCAGCTTAGTGGGCTCAAGGGATACGCAGTATTTT
>15|TRBJ1-2|NA|TRBD1|TRBV7-2
CASSSWGTGTYGYTF
TGTGCCAGCAGCTCCTGGGGGACAGGGACCTATGGCTACACCTTC
>14|TRBJ1-5|NA|NA|TRBV28
CASIPGGVQRPQHF
TGTGCCAGCATCCCCGGGGGGGTTCAAAGGCCCCAGCATTTT
>15|TRBJ2-6|once|NA|TRBV7-9
CASSFPSSGANVLTF
TGTGCCAGCAGCTTTCCATCCTCTGGGGCCAACGTCCTGACTTTC
>14|TRBJ1-3|NA|NA|TRBV6-5
CASSYGGSGNTIYF
TGTGCCAGCAGTTATGGGGGCTCTGGAAACACCATATATTTT
>12|TRBJ1-5|NA|NA|TRBV28
CASKTGNQPQHF
TGTGCCAGTAAGACGGGCAATCAGCCCCAGCATTTT
>16|TRBJ1-4|NA|NA|TRBV6-5
CASSFRPSGGGEKLFF
TGTGCCAGCAGTTTCAGGCCCAGCGGGGGCGGTGAAAAACTGTTTTTT
>19|TRBJ2-3|NA|NA|TRBV7-6
CASSPIRVFLGDSTDTQYF
TGTGCCAGCAGCCCTATACGGGTATTCCTAGGGGATAGCACAGATACGCAGTATTTT
>18|TRBJ1-4|NA|TRBD1|TRBV4-3
CASSLHRGPVATNEKLFF
TGCGCCAGCAGCCTCCACAGGGGGCCCGTCGCAACTAATGAAAAACTGTTTTTT
>17|TRBJ2-1|NA|TRBD1|TRBV2
CASSQIPGGTGMNEQFF
TGTGCCAGCAGTCAAATCCCCGGGGGGACAGGGATGAATGAGCAGTTCTTC